Listed below are T cell receptor beta chains from one sample, sequenced in a study of lymphopenia after photon versus proton radiotherapy. TCRdb keeps only in-frame clones here, not all; method: immunoSEQ multiplex PCR. The sample lists roughly 64,000 clones; around 87% were seen once. The input for sequencing was peripheral blood, taken from a patient treated with proton-based radiotherapy. These receptors originate from an elderly man with esophageal cancer. Each CDR3 is given with its conserved first and last residue. The order of the fields is CDR3 protein, CDR3 DNA, J gene, clone size, D gene, V gene. A D gene is named only where the DNA matches it firmly. Clone sizes are given selectively: once, few, many, or a class where the clone is expanded.

CASSIGQGSFHEQYF | TGTGCCAGTAGTATCGGGCAGGGTAGTTTCCACGAGCAGTACTTC | TRBJ2-7 | NA | NA | TRBV19
CASSAYTDTQYF | TGTGCCAGCAGCGCCTACACAGATACGCAGTATTTT | TRBJ2-3 | NA | NA | TRBV9
CSVLRAGGSYGYTF | TGCAGCGTCCTCCGGGCAGGGGGCAGCTATGGCTACACCTTC | TRBJ1-2 | NA | TRBD1 | TRBV29-1
CASISTSGRAGQYF | TGTGCCAGCATTTCGACTAGCGGGAGGGCCGGTCAGTACTTC | TRBJ2-7 | NA | TRBD2 | TRBV6-1
CASSPGGYEQYF | TGTGCCAGCTCACCGGGCGGGTACGAGCAGTACTTC | TRBJ2-7 | NA | NA | TRBV18
CASIPGGTSWLRRSYNEQFF | TGTGCCAGCATTCCAGGGGGGACTAGTTGGTTAAGAAGGTCCTACAATGAGCAGTTCTTC | TRBJ2-1 | NA | NA | TRBV2
CASSPSGYLAGGLYNEQFF | TGTGCCAGCAGCCCTAGTGGTTATTTAGCGGGGGGGTTATACAATGAGCAGTTCTTC | TRBJ2-1 | NA | TRBD2 | TRBV7-2
CSVASAALGNTEAFF | TGCAGCGTTGCCTCGGCAGCCCTAGGGAACACTGAAGCTTTCTTT | TRBJ1-1 | NA | NA | TRBV29-1
CASSLAGTQETQYF | TGTGCCAGCAGCTTAGCGGGGACGCAAGAGACCCAGTACTTC | TRBJ2-5 | few | NA | TRBV7-2
CASRFLNEQYF | TGTGCCAGCAGGTTCCTCAACGAGCAGTACTTC | TRBJ2-7 | NA | NA | TRBV6-6
CASSQGTASGQPQHF | TGCGCCAGCAGCCAGGGGACAGCTTCAGGGCAGCCCCAGCATTTT | TRBJ1-5 | NA | TRBD1 | TRBV4-3
CASSLAGGRAAVDTQYF | TGTGCCAGCAGCTTGGCAGGGGGGAGGGCCGCGGTGGATACGCAGTATTTT | TRBJ2-3 | NA | NA | TRBV5-6
CATAQGSNQPQHF | TGTGCCACCGCTCAGGGAAGCAATCAGCCCCAGCATTTT | TRBJ1-5 | once | NA | TRBV6-1
CASSETLGTHTEAFF | TGTGCCAGCAGTGAAACTTTGGGGACTCACACTGAAGCTTTCTTT | TRBJ1-1 | NA | NA | TRBV6-1
CASSLTISGGTYNEQFF | TGTGCCAGCAGCTTAACGATTAGCGGGGGGACCTACAATGAGCAGTTCTTC | TRBJ2-1 | NA | TRBD2 | TRBV7-3
CASSLAFSGFSGNTIYF | TGCGCCAGCAGCTTGGCCTTCTCAGGATTCTCTGGAAACACCATATATTTT | TRBJ1-3 | NA | NA | TRBV5-1
CASSLKTEDYGYTF | TGTGCCAGCAGCTTAAAGACAGAAGACTATGGCTACACCTTC | TRBJ1-2 | NA | NA | TRBV7-2
CASSVAGSDTQYF | TGTGCCAGCAGCGTAGCCGGTTCCGATACGCAGTATTTT | TRBJ2-3 | NA | NA | TRBV9
CAISDPGAPSSTGELFF | TGTGCCATCAGTGACCCGGGGGCCCCTTCCAGCACCGGGGAGCTGTTTTTT | TRBJ2-2 | NA | NA | TRBV10-3
CATGIFETGVSYEQYF | TGTGCCACCGGCATATTCGAGACAGGGGTCTCCTACGAGCAGTACTTC | TRBJ2-7 | NA | TRBD1 | TRBV10-3
CASSGGQGARTGELFF | TGCGCCAGCAGCGGAGGACAGGGGGCGCGGACCGGGGAGCTGTTTTTT | TRBJ2-2 | once | TRBD1 | TRBV5-1
CASSPQASNQPQHF | TGTGCCAGCAGCCCACAGGCTAGCAATCAGCCCCAGCATTTT | TRBJ1-5 | NA | NA | TRBV7-2
CASSLAETADSPLHF | TGTGCCAGCAGCTTGGCGGAGACAGCCGATTCACCCCTCCACTTT | TRBJ1-6 | NA | NA | TRBV7-6
CASRAGPTDTQYF | TGCGCCAGCAGGGCAGGGCCCACAGATACGCAGTATTTT | TRBJ2-3 | NA | NA | TRBV5-1
CASSFGTAEAQETQYF | TGTGCCAGCAGCTTCGGGACCGCGGAGGCCCAAGAGACCCAGTACTTC | TRBJ2-5 | NA | NA | TRBV5-6
CAISRQGSRSPLHF | TGTGCCATCAGTAGACAGGGCTCGAGATCACCCCTCCACTTT | TRBJ1-6 | NA | TRBD1 | TRBV10-3
CASSEALGNGYTF | TGTGCCAGCAGTGAAGCGCTGGGGAATGGCTACACCTTC | TRBJ1-2 | NA | NA | TRBV2
CASTQGGASLNQPQHF | TGTGCCAGCACCCAAGGCGGGGCAAGCTTAAATCAGCCCCAGCATTTT | TRBJ1-5 | few | NA | TRBV28
CASSRTGKGYTF | TGTGCCAGCAGTCGGACAGGGAAAGGCTACACCTTC | TRBJ1-2 | NA | TRBD1 | TRBV2
CASSRDTNNEQFF | TGTGCCAGCAGCAGGGACACCAACAATGAGCAGTTCTTC | TRBJ2-1 | NA | NA | TRBV5-4
CASSPVWAGEDSGNTIYF | TGTGCCAGCTCCCCTGTGTGGGCAGGGGAAGACTCTGGAAACACCATATATTTT | TRBJ1-3 | NA | NA | TRBV18
CASSPWGGNQPQHF | TGTGCCAGCAGTCCCTGGGGAGGCAATCAGCCCCAGCATTTT | TRBJ1-5 | NA | NA | TRBV4-2
CASSIATSGLGEQFF | TGTGCCAGTAGTATAGCGACTAGCGGGCTCGGTGAGCAGTTCTTC | TRBJ2-1 | NA | TRBD2 | TRBV19
CASRPWGDSPISGNTIYF | TGTGCCAGTAGACCGTGGGGAGATAGCCCCATCTCTGGAAACACCATATATTTT | TRBJ1-3 | NA | NA | TRBV19
CASSLSRRFTEAFF | TGTGCCAGCAGCTTAAGTCGTCGATTCACTGAAGCTTTCTTT | TRBJ1-1 | NA | NA | TRBV11-2
CASTSDTREAFF | TGTGCCAGCACATCGGACACGCGAGAAGCTTTCTTT | TRBJ1-1 | NA | NA | TRBV6-1
CASSIGWETQYF | TGTGCCAGCAGTATAGGGTGGGAGACCCAGTACTTC | TRBJ2-5 | NA | NA | TRBV6-1
CASSYSGTGDKGYTF | TGTGCCAGCAGCTACTCCGGGACAGGGGACAAGGGCTACACCTTC | TRBJ1-2 | few | TRBD1 | TRBV7-3
CASSFLAGGRRYEQYF | TGCGCCAGCAGCTTCCTAGCGGGAGGGCGACGATACGAGCAGTACTTC | TRBJ2-7 | NA | TRBD2 | TRBV5-1
CASSARQDSYEQYF | TGTGCCAGTAGTGCCAGACAGGACTCCTACGAGCAGTACTTC | TRBJ2-7 | NA | NA | TRBV19
CASSEDGYSAYEQYF | TGTGCCAGCAGTGAAGACGGTTACTCGGCCTACGAGCAGTACTTC | TRBJ2-7 | NA | NA | TRBV2
CSVETRHYGYTF | TGCAGCGTTGAAACAAGGCACTATGGCTACACCTTC | TRBJ1-2 | NA | NA | TRBV29-1
CASSPPGDRGIRDTQYF | TGTGCCAGCTCACCACCGGGAGACAGGGGAATCCGGGATACGCAGTATTTT | TRBJ2-3 | NA | TRBD1 | TRBV18
CASSTQGGDEKLFF | TGTGCCAGTAGTACCCAGGGTGGGGATGAAAAACTGTTTTTT | TRBJ1-4 | NA | NA | TRBV19